This TCR beta chain is from a study of cytomegalovirus exposure and HLA in healthy donors. Comment on this clone: Its specificity is not known.

Study results and caveats: Likely technical artifact: a cluster of highly shared sequence variants. Researchers counted roughly 160 TCR beta chains as cytomegalovirus-associated. In an earlier analysis, in about 530 donors, most V segments appeared productive either ~90% or ~30% of the time. Most TCR sequences were rare, but some public TCRs occurred in many donors.

13 Jbeta primers and 60 Vbeta primers were used for the PCR. Data came from immunoSEQ multiplex PCR; TCRdb stores just in-frame clones and leaves some out. This sample lists roughly 64,000 clones; its ten largest clones have around 3.6%. V was trimmed by 5 bases and J by 3 bases, leaving 14 bases between them. Germline V lookup: CDR1 MNHEY, CDR2 SVGAGI. This CDR3 is built from 15 residues. The sequenced material came from PBMCs. The receptor's source is a woman aged 18-29 years in good health and CMV-seronegative. The chain recombines TRBV6-5 with TRBJ1-5; TRBD1 might be the D (5 bases). The CDR3 bases are TGTGCCAGCAGTAGAACTAAGACAGCCAATCAGCCCCAGCATTTT. It yields the protein CASSRTKTANQPQHF.